Shown below are 5 T cell receptor beta chains from a single sample sequenced in a study of cytomegalovirus exposure and HLA in healthy donors. PCR used 60 Vbeta primers and 13 Jbeta primers. Sequencing was performed with immunoSEQ multiplex PCR; in TCRdb, only in-frame clones are kept and a portion is missing. The table has 150,000 to 200,000 clones, 81% seen once; the top ten hold more than 3%. Input material: PBMCs. The receptors here all came from a man aged 40-55 years in good health and CMV-seropositive.

This chain joins TRBV18 and TRBJ2-2; 13 bases are a match to TRBD2. Germline loops: CDR1 KGHSH, CDR2 LQKENI. The CDR3 extends over 18 amino acids. V was pared by 1 base and J by 6 bases, with 8 bases of the junction left unmatched. The CDR3 is CASSPLPGTSGASGELFF. CDR3 nucleotide sequence: TGTGCCAGCTCACCACTTCCCGGGACTAGCGGGGCATCCGGGGAGCTGTTTTTT.

The J gene is TRBJ1-1, the V gene TRBV6-1, with a possible D match to TRBD1 (6 bases). In germline, CDR1 is MNHNS, CDR2 SASEGT. The V gene lost 6 bases and the J gene lost 6 bases, with 14 bases spanning the gap. The CDR3 has 13 amino acids. CDR3 sequence (DNA): TGTGCCAGCAGGCCATACAGGGCGGCTGAAGCTTTCTTT. It is translated as CASRPYRAAEAFF.

This sequence joins TRBV2 and TRBJ2-7, with D maybe TRBD1 (6 bases). Germline CDR1 reads SNHLY; CDR2 reads FYNNEI. V lost 6 bases, J lost 3 bases, and 18 bases lay in between. There are 15 residues in the CDR3. The CDR3 region has the DNA TGTGCCAGCAGCCCCACAGGGACCGCCAACTACGAGCAGTACTTC. This translates into CASSPTGTANYEQYF.

This clone has just one count. V and J are TRBV28 and TRBJ1-2; D is perhaps TRBD1 (5 bases). The V gene's germline CDR1 is MDHEN and CDR2 SYDVKM. The CDR3 extends over 16 amino acids. Deletions cut 6 bases from V and 3 bases from J, with 20 bases between. CDR3 region: CASRPPRGGLDYGYTF. CDR3 sequence (DNA): TGTGCCAGCAGACCTCCTCGGGGGGGTCTGGACTATGGCTACACCTTC.

The chain employs TRBV29-1 and TRBJ1-3, with no clear D. With 7 bases removed from V and 4 bases from J, the gap between germline ends came to 8 bases. CDR3 length: 11 residues. Germline CDR1 and CDR2: SQVTM and ANQGSEA. CDR3 sequence: CSATQGNTIYF. CDR3 sequence (DNA): TGCAGCGCTACCCAAGGAAACACCATATATTTT.